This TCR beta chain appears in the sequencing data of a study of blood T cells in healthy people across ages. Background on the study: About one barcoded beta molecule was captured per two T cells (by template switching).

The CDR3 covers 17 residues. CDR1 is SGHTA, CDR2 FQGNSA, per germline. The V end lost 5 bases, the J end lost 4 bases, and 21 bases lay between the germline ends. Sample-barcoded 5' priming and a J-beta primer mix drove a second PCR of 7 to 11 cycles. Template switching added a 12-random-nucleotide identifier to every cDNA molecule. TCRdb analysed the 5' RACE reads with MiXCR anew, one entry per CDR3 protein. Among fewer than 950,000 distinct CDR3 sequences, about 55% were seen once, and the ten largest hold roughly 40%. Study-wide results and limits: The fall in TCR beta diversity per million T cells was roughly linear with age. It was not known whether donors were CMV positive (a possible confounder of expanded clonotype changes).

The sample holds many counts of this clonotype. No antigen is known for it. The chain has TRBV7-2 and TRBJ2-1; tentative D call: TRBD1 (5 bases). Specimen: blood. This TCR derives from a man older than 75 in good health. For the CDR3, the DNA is TGTGCCAGCAGCCCTATTGGGCGGCAGGGCCCATACAATGAGCAGTTCTTC. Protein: CASSPIGRQGPYNEQFF.